The 4 T cell receptor beta chains given below trace back to one sample, sequenced in a study of blood T cell repertoires in COVID-19. The table came from immunoSEQ multiplex PCR; TCRdb's copy has only in-frame clones and leaves some out. Found here are over 150,000 clones, over 70% of them singletons; the top ten hold 2.9%. The sample consisted of peripheral blood. The receptors were gathered from an older woman with acute or convalescent COVID-19.

The chain has TRBV14 and TRBJ2-1; D is unclear. V gave up 4 bases and J gave up 10 bases, with 11 bases separating them. Germline CDR1 SGHDN, CDR2 FVKESK. This CDR3 spans 12 amino acids. The DNA of the CDR3 is TGTGCCAGCAGCCTCGAGGCCCAGGAGCAGTTCTTC. Translated, it gives CASSLEAQEQFF.

The V and J genes are TRBV3-1 (or the pseudogene TRBV3-2) and TRBJ2-1; 16 bases agree with TRBD2. This CDR3 is 16 amino acids long. Germline V gives CDR1 LGHDT, CDR2 YNNKEL (reference sequence). J gave up 6 bases and V 3 bases, and 2 bases lay outside the gene matches. The CDR3 DNA follows: TGTGCCAGCAGCCAGGGGACTAGCGGGGGGGCCAATGAGCAGTTCTTC. Protein product: CASSQGTSGGANEQFF.

To note about this clone: Other DNA sequences in this sample translate to the same CDR3. This rearrangement joins TRBV7-2 to TRBJ2-3, with a weak D call TRBD2 (5 bases). Germline CDR1 is SGHTA and CDR2 is FQGNSA. CDR3 length: 14 amino acids. The ends were cut back, 5 bases at V and 2 bases at J, with 11 bases in the middle. The CDR3 sequence is CASSPGLSTDTQYF. DNA of the CDR3: TGTGCCAGCAGCCCTGGACTCTCCACAGATACGCAGTATTTT. Based on the CDR3 plus reference TRBV7-2 and TRBJ2-3, the full variable domain is GAGVSQSPSNKVTEKGKDVELRCDPISGHTALYWYRQSLGQGLEFLIYFQGNSAPDKSGLPSDRFSAERTGGSVSTLTIQRTQQEDSAVYLCASSPGLSTDTQYFGPGTRLTVL.

This chain joins TRBV14 and TRBJ2-5; the D is unclear. The germline V gene encodes CDR1 SGHDN and CDR2 FVKESK. V was trimmed by 0 bases and J by 7 bases, leaving 9 bases between them. The CDR3 is 13 residues long. DNA of the CDR3: TGTGCCAGCAGCCAAGATTTCGGGTTGACCCAGTACTTC. Translated, it gives CASSQDFGLTQYF.